This T cell receptor beta chain was identified in a study of T cell repertoires in cytomegalovirus infection. Study information: A matching HLA type, together with CMV infection, was signaled by public TCR beta signatures. Study-wide results and limits: Identification of carriers of CMV plus the relevant HLA was performed using cumulative public TCR beta family frequency.

Germline loops: CDR1 SEHNR, CDR2 FQNEAQ (reference sequence). The ends were cut back, 0 bases at V and 5 bases at J, with 8 bases in the middle. The CDR3 has 14 residues. From the reads, TCRdb called clonotypes with MiXCR, one entry per CDR3 protein. Of around 740,000 distinct CDR3 sequences listed, under 40% are singletons. This clonotype was counted a few times. What it recognizes is unknown. This sequence originates from a human donor in good health (CMV status not recorded). Some clones in this sample may be carry-over from other donors' samples. The sample taken for sequencing was PBMCs. The genes are TRBV7-9 and TRBJ1-3, with a weak D call TRBD1 (5 bases). The CDR3 DNA reads as TGTGCCAGCAGCTTAGCGGGGCGGCGAAACACCATATATTTT. Amino acids: CASSLAGRRNTIYF.